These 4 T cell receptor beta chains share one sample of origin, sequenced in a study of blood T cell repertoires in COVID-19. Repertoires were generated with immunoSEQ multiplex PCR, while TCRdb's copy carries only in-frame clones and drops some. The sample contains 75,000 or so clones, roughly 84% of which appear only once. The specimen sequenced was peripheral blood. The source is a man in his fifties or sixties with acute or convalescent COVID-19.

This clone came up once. CDR3 loop: CASSLGWVGETQYF. In DNA form, the CDR3 reads TGTGCCAGCAGCTTAGGGTGGGTCGGGGAGACCCAGTACTTC. The chain has TRBV7-9 and TRBJ2-5; D ambiguous. Trimming took 1 base from V and 5 from J, leaving 11 bases between them. The length of the CDR3 is 14 residues. Looked up from germline, CDR1 is SEHNR and CDR2 is FQNEAQ (reference sequence). The full variable domain, in which reference TRBV7-9 and TRBJ2-5 provide the parts outside the CDR3, is DTGVSQNPRHKITKRGQNVTFRCDPISEHNRLYWYRQTLGQGPEFLTYFQNEAQLEKSRLLSDRFSAERPKGSFSTLEIQRTEQGDSAMYLCASSLGWVGETQYFGPGTRLLVL.

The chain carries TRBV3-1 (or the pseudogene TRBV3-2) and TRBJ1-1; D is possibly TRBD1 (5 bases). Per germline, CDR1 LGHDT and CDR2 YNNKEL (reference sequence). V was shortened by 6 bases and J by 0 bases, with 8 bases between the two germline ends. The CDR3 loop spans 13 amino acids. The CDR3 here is CASREGMNTEAFF. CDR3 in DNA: TGTGCCAGCAGGGAGGGGATGAACACTGAAGCTTTCTTT.

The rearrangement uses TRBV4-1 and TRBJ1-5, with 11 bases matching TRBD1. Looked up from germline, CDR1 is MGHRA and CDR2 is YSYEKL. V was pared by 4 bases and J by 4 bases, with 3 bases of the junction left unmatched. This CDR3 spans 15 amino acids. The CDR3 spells CASSLGTGGNQPQHF. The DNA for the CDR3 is TGCGCCAGCAGCCTCGGGACAGGGGGTAATCAGCCCCAGCATTTT.

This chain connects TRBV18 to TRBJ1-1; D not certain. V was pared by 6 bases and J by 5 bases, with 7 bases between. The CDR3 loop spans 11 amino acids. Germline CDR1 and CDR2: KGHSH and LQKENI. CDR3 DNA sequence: TGTGCCAGCTCGCCTAGAACTGAAGCTTTCTTT. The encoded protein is CASSPRTEAFF.